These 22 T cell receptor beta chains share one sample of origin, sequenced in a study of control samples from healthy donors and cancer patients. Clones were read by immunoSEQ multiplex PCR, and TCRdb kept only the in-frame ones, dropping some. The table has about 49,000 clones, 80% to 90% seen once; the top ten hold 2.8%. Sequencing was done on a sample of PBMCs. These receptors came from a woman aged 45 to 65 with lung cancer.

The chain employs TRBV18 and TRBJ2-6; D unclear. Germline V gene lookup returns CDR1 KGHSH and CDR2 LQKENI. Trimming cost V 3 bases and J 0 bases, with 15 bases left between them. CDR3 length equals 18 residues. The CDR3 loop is CASSPPIVGYSGANVLTF. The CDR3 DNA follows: TGTGCCAGCTCACCCCCGATAGTAGGATACTCTGGGGCCAACGTCCTGACTTTC.

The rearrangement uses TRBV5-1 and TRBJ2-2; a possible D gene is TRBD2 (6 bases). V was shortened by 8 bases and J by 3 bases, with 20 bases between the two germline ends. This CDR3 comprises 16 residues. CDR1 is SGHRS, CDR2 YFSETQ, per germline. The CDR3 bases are TGCGCCAGTTCACCCTCAGGAGGGATCGACACCGGGGAGCTGTTTTTT. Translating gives CASSPSGGIDTGELFF.

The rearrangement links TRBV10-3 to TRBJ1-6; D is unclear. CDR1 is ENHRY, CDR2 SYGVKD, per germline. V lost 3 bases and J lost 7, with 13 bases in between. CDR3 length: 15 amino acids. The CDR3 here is CAISDGTVRNSPLHF. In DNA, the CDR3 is TGTGCCATCAGTGATGGAACAGTCCGAAATTCACCCCTCCACTTT.

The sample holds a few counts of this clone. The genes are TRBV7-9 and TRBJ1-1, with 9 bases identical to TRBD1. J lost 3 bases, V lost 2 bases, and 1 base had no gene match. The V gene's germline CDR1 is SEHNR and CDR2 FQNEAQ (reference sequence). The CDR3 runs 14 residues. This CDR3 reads CASSLRTGDTEAFF. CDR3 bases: TGTGCCAGCAGCTTAAGGACAGGGGACACTGAAGCTTTCTTT.

CDR3: CSATSGGIADTQYF. The CDR3 region has the DNA TGCAGCGCCACTAGCGGGGGAATCGCAGATACGCAGTATTTT. This rearrangement joins TRBV29-1 to TRBJ2-3; 11 bases are shared with TRBD2. Germline V lookup: CDR1 SQVTM, CDR2 ANQGSEA. There are 14 residues in the CDR3. Trimming took 7 bases from V and 4 from J; bases not matched to a gene: 7.

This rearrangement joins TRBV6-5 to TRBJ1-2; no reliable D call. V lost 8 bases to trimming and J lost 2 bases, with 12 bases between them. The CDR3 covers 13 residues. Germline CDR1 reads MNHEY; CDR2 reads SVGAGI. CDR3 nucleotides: TGTGCCAGCGGGCCGGACGCGAACTATGGCTACACCTTC. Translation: CASGPDANYGYTF.

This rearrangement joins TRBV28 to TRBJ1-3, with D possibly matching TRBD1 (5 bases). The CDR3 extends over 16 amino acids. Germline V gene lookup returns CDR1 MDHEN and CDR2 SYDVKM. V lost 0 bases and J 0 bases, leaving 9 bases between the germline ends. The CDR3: CASSLWGRASGNTIYF. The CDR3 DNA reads TGTGCCAGCAGTTTATGGGGACGAGCCTCTGGAAACACCATATATTTT.

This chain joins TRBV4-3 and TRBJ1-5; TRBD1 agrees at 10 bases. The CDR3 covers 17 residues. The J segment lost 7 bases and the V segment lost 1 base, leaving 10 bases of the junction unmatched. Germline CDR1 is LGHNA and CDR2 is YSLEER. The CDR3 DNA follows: TGCGCCAGCAGCCAAGGACAGGGGGCGCGGATAAGGCAGCCCCAGCATTTT. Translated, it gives CASSQGQGARIRQPQHF.

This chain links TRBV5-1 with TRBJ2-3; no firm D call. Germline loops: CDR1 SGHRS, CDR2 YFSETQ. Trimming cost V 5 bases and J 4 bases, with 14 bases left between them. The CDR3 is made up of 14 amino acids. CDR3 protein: CASSGQDQSDTQYF. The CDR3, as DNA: TGCGCCAGCAGTGGTCAGGATCAGTCAGATACGCAGTATTTT. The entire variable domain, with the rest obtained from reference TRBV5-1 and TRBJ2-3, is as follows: KAGVTQTPRYLIKTRGQQVTLSCSPISGHRSVSWYQQTPGQGLQFLFEYFSETQRNKGNFPGRFSGRQFSNSRSEMNVSTLELGDSALYLCASSGQDQSDTQYFGPGTRLTVL.

CDR3 amino acids: CASRTSGAQNTQYF. CDR3 nucleotides: TGTGCCAGCCGGACTAGCGGGGCCCAGAATACGCAGTATTTT. J is TRBJ2-3 and V is TRBV6-5; TRBD2 matches 12 bases. This CDR3 is built from 14 residues. J gave up 7 bases and V 8 bases, and 7 bases lay outside the gene matches. The germline V gene encodes CDR1 MNHEY and CDR2 SVGAGI.

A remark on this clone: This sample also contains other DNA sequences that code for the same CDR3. The CDR3 DNA follows: TGTGCCAGCAGCTTAGGGAGAAACACTGAAGCTTTCTTT. Translation gives CASSLGRNTEAFF. The V and J genes are TRBV7-2 and TRBJ1-1; D call uncertain. Germline V CDR1 and CDR2: SGHTA, FQGNSA. This CDR3 region has 13 residues. Trimming took 1 base from V and 2 from J, leaving 5 bases between them.

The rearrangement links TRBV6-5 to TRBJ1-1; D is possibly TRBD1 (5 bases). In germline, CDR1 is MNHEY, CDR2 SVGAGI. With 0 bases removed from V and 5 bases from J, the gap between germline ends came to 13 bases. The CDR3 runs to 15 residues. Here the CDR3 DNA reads TGTGCCAGCAGTTACTCCGGGGGTTTCGGGACTGAAGCTTTCTTT. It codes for CASSYSGGFGTEAFF.

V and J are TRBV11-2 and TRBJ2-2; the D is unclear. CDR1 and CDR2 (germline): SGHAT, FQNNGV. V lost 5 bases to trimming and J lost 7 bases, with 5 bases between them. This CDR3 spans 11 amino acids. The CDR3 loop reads CASSNSGELFF. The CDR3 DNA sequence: TGTGCCAGCAGCAATAGCGGGGAGCTGTTTTTT.

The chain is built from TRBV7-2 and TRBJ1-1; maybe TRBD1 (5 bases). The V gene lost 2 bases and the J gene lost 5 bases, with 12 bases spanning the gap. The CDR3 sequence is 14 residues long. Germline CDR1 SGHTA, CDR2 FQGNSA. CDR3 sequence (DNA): TGTGCCAGCAGCTTATGGGGGGATTTAACTGAAGCTTTCTTT. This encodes CASSLWGDLTEAFF.

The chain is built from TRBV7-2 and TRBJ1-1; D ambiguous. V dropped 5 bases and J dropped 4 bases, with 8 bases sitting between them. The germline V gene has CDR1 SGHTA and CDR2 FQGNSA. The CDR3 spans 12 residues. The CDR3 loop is CASSQSVTEAFF. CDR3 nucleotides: TGTGCCAGCAGCCAGTCGGTCACTGAAGCTTTCTTT.

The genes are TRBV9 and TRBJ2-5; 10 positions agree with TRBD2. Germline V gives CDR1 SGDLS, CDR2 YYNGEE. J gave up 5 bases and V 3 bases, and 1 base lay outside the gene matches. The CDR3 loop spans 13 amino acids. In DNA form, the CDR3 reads TGTGCCAGCAGCGAAGCGGGGGGGGAGACCCAGTACTTC. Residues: CASSEAGGETQYF. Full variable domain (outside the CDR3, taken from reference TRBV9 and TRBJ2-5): DSGVTQTPKHLITATGQRVTLRCSPRSGDLSVYWYQQSLDQGLQFLIQYYNGEERAKGNILERFSAQQFPDLHSELNLSSLELGDSALYFCASSEAGGETQYFGPGTRLLVL.

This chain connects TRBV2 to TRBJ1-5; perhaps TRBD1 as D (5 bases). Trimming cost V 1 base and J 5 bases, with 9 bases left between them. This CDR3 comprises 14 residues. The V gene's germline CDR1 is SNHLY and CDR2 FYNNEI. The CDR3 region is CASSEGRGDQPQHF. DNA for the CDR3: TGTGCCAGCAGTGAAGGAAGGGGTGATCAGCCCCAGCATTTT.

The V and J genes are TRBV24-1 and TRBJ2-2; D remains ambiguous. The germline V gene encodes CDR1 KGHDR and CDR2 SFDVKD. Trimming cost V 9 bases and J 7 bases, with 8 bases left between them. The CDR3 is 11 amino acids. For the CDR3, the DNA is TGTGCCACCGGGGATCACGGGGAGCTGTTTTTT. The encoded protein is CATGDHGELFF.

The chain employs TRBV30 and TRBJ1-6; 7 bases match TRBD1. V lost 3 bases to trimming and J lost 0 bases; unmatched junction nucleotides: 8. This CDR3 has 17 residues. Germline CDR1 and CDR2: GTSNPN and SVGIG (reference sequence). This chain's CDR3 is CAWSQDRTSSYNSPLHF. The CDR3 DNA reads TGTGCCTGGAGCCAGGACAGGACCAGCTCCTATAATTCACCCCTCCACTTT.

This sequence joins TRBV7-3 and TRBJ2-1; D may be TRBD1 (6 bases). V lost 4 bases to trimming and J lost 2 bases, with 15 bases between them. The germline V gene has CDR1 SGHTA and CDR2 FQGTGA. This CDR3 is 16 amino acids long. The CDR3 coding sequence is TGTGCCAGCAGCTCAACCCGGGACAAACCCTACAATGAGCAGTTCTTC. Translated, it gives CASSSTRDKPYNEQFF. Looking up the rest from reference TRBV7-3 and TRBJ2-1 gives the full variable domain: GAGVSQTPSNKVTEKGKYVELRCDPISGHTALYWYRQSLGQGPEFLIYFQGTGAADDSGLPNDRFFAVRPEGSVSTLKIQRTERGDSAVYLCASSSTRDKPYNEQFFGPGTRLTVL.

The CDR3 loop reads CASSPDGGRTDTQYF. The CDR3 DNA sequence: TGCGCCAGCAGCCCCGATGGGGGGCGGACAGATACGCAGTATTTT. The rearrangement joins TRBV5-1 to TRBJ2-3, with D perhaps assigned TRBD1 or TRBD2 (6 bases each). The CDR3 contains 15 residues. Germline V gene data show CDR1 as SGHRS and CDR2 as YFSETQ. With 4 bases removed from V and 3 bases from J, the gap between germline ends came to 15 bases.

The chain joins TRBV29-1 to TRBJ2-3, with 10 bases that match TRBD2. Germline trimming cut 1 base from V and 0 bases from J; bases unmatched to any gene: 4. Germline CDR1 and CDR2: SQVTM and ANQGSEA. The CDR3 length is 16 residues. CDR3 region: CSVEGTSGLSTDTQYF. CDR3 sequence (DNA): TGCAGCGTTGAAGGGACTAGCGGCCTGAGCACAGATACGCAGTATTTT.